The 24 T cell receptor beta chains in this list originate from one sample, sequenced in a study of naive and memory T cell subsets. Both TRBC1 and TRBC2 were covered by a beta constant-region primer of two equimolar oligonucleotides. The ligated cDNA underwent four PCR rounds using SP2 and nested alpha and beta constant-region primers. TCRdb ran MiXCR on the UMI-ligation and nested PCR reads and lists one entry per CDR3 protein. The table includes over 30,000 distinct CDR3 sequences, roughly 18% detected once. The sample consisted of effector memory CD4+ T cells from blood. As to subset: effector memory, CD45RA- CD27-. The receptors were sampled from a human donor in good health.

J is TRBJ2-3 and V is TRBV27; the match to TRBD2 covers 8 bases. Trimming at V came to 6 bases and at J to 1 base, leaving 6 bases not matched to a gene. The CDR3 loop spans 15 amino acids. In germline, CDR1 is MNHEY, CDR2 SMNVEV (reference sequence). The CDR3 DNA reads TGTGCCAGCAGCTTAACTAGCGGAGGCACAGATACGCAGTATTTT. Translation gives CASSLTSGGTDTQYF.

Ten or more counts support this clonotype. The V call is TRBV5-4, the J call TRBJ2-7; D not certain. The CDR3 runs 17 residues. In germline, CDR1 is SGHNT, CDR2 YYREEE (reference sequence). V dropped 0 bases and J dropped 2 bases, with 18 bases sitting between them. The DNA for the CDR3 is TGTGCCAGCAGCTTGGCCGGGTTGACAAGTCGCACCTACGAGCAGTACTTC. Translating it yields CASSLAGLTSRTYEQYF.

The table lists this clonotype with a few counts. This chain uses TRBV7-6 with TRBJ1-1; D is perhaps TRBD1 (6 bases). There are 14 residues in the CDR3. Per the germline V gene, CDR1 is SGHVS and CDR2 is FNYEAQ. The V gene lost 5 bases and the J gene lost 5 bases, with 15 bases spanning the gap. Written as DNA, the CDR3 is TGTGCCAGCAGCCCTGCCAGGGGACGGACTGAAGCTTTCTTT. This encodes CASSPARGRTEAFF.

V and J are TRBV18 and TRBJ2-7; 8 bases match TRBD1. Germline V gene sequence: CDR1 KGHSH, CDR2 LQKENI. The CDR3 totals 14 residues. V shed 4 bases and J 1 base; nucleotides not matched to a gene: 3. For the CDR3, the DNA is TGTGCCAGCTCACAAGACAGGGGATCCTACGAGCAGTACTTC. This sequence encodes CASSQDRGSYEQYF.

This clonotype came up a few times. The chain uses TRBV15 and TRBJ2-7; D is possibly TRBD2 (7 bases). The germline V gene encodes CDR1 LNHNV and CDR2 YYDKDF (reference sequence). The CDR3 is 14 residues long. V was pared by 0 bases and J by 7 bases, with 13 bases between. CDR3 nucleotide sequence: TGTGCCACCAGCAGAGATCGGGGGGCTGAAGAGCAGTACTTC. This translates into CATSRDRGAEEQYF.

By share, this clonotype ranks as medium-sized (0.01 to 0.1%). The chain uses TRBV29-1 and TRBJ1-2; 10 bases agree with TRBD1. Trimming at V came to 6 bases and at J to 6 bases, leaving 10 bases not matched to a gene. Germline values: CDR1 SQVTM, CDR2 ANQGSEA. This CDR3 is built from 14 residues. The chain's CDR3 is CSVRPPGQGNGYTF. The CDR3 bases are TGCAGCGTACGTCCACCGGGACAGGGGAATGGCTACACCTTC.

This chain connects TRBV9 to TRBJ2-1; the match to TRBD2 covers 9 bases. In germline, CDR1 is SGDLS, CDR2 YYNGEE. The V gene end was trimmed by 4 bases and the J gene end by 6 bases; junction bases not matched to a gene: 11. This CDR3 region has 16 residues. CDR3 protein: CASSPPGLAGLNEQFF. CDR3 DNA sequence: TGTGCCAGCAGCCCCCCCGGGCTAGCGGGACTCAATGAGCAGTTCTTC.

This clonotype was detected many times. This chain joins TRBV7-3 and TRBJ1-4; D gene uncertain. Per germline, CDR1 SGHTA and CDR2 FQGTGA. The CDR3 runs 14 residues. Trimming stripped 1 base from V and 7 bases from J, with 10 bases between. The CDR3 here is CASSLRTGSEKLFF. CDR3 in DNA: TGTGCCAGCAGCTTAAGGACGGGGAGTGAAAAACTGTTTTTT.

CDR3 protein: CAKVREQYF. The CDR3 region has the DNA TGTGCCAAGGTGCGCGAGCAGTACTTC. V is TRBV10-3 and J is TRBJ2-7; D not resolved. The CDR3 consists of 9 residues. CDR1 and CDR2 from the germline V gene are ENHRY and SYGVKD. Trimming took off 10 bases at V and 6 bases at J, with 7 bases between the two ends.

The chain employs TRBV10-1 and TRBJ2-7, with D possibly being TRBD1 or TRBD2 (6 bases each). CDR3 length: 14 amino acids. V lost 5 bases, J lost 0 bases, and 11 bases lay in between. Per germline, CDR1 WNHNN and CDR2 SYGVQD (reference sequence). The CDR3 loop reads CASSKGGSSYEQYF. As DNA, the CDR3 is TGCGCCAGCAGTAAGGGGGGTAGCTCCTACGAGCAGTACTTC.

This clonotype showed up just a few times. The rearrangement links TRBV7-6 to TRBJ2-1; D gene unclear. The V end lost 5 bases, the J end lost 3 bases, and 11 bases lay between the germline ends. Per the germline V gene, CDR1 is SGHVS and CDR2 is FNYEAQ. This CDR3 region has 14 residues. In nucleotides, the CDR3 is TGTGCCAGCAGCACAATAGACGGCTACAATGAGCAGTTCTTC. Its protein product is CASSTIDGYNEQFF. Supplemented by reference TRBV7-6 and TRBJ2-1, the full variable domain reads GAGVSQSPRYKVTKRGQDVALRCDPISGHVSLYWYRQALGQGPEFLTYFNYEAQQDKSGLPNDRFSAERPEGSISTLTIQRTEQRDSAMYRCASSTIDGYNEQFFGPGTRLTVL.

The genes are TRBV11-2 and TRBJ1-3; no clear D gene. The CDR3 totals 13 residues. Germline loops: CDR1 SGHAT, CDR2 FQNNGV. Trimming took 3 bases from V and 4 from J, leaving 7 bases between them. Written as DNA, the CDR3 is TGTGCCAGCAGCTTGGCAGAAGGAAACACCATATATTTT. Translating gives CASSLAEGNTIYF.

This clonotype was found a few times. The chain couples TRBV3-1 to TRBJ2-1; D is unclear. This CDR3 spans 13 amino acids. V was clipped by 4 bases and J by 6 bases, with 10 bases between them. Germline-derived CDR1 and CDR2 are LGHDT and YNNKEL (reference sequence). CDR3 DNA sequence: TGTGCCAGCAGCCTCCAAACGGGCAATGAGCAGTTCTTC. The encoded protein is CASSLQTGNEQFF.

This chain joins TRBV20-1 and TRBJ2-3, with 7 bases fitting TRBD2. CDR1 and CDR2 from the germline V gene are DFQATT and SNEGSKA (reference sequence). Trimming removed 8 bases from V and 0 bases from J; junction bases left unmatched: 8. The CDR3 is made up of 14 amino acids. The CDR3: CSLGGGSSTDTQYF. The CDR3 region has the DNA TGCAGTCTCGGCGGGGGTTCTAGCACAGATACGCAGTATTTT.

This clonotype is categorized as medium-sized. The V gene is TRBV5-8, the J gene TRBJ2-1, with 8 nucleotides matching TRBD2. The junction had 15 bases not matched to a gene; V was cut back by 4 bases and J by 6 bases. CDR1 and CDR2 from the germline V gene are SGHTS and YDEGEE. The length of the CDR3 is 17 residues. The CDR3: CASSDGLAAGEGNEQFF. The CDR3 DNA reads TGTGCCAGCAGCGACGGACTAGCCGCGGGAGAAGGCAATGAGCAGTTCTTC.

J is TRBJ1-2 and V is TRBV20-1; 7 nucleotides line up with TRBD1. V was pared by 4 bases and J by 5 bases, with 10 bases of the junction left unmatched. The CDR3 runs 14 residues. Germline assignment: CDR1 DFQATT and CDR2 SNEGSKA (reference sequence). DNA for the CDR3: TGCAGTGCTAAGGGACAGATCGAAGTATATGGCTACACCTTC. Its translation is CSAKGQIEVYGYTF.

The genes are TRBV19 and TRBJ1-1, with D tentatively TRBD1 (5 bases). V was cut by 7 bases and J by 5 bases, with 11 bases left in between. Per the germline V gene, CDR1 is LNHDA and CDR2 is SQIVND (reference sequence). The CDR3 totals 12 residues. The CDR3 loop reads CASTQGRTEAFF. In nucleotides, the CDR3 is TGTGCCAGTACTCAGGGTCGGACTGAAGCTTTCTTT.

This clonotype showed up just a few times. The chain carries TRBV28 and TRBJ1-2, with 10 bases identical to TRBD1. Trimming at V came to 7 bases and at J to 4 bases, leaving 6 bases not matched to a gene. This CDR3 has 14 residues. Germline CDR1 MDHEN, CDR2 SYDVKM. The CDR3 is CASTRTGGIYGYTF. The CDR3 region has the DNA TGTGCCAGCACCCGGACAGGGGGGATCTATGGCTACACCTTC.

This clonotype was seen only a few times. The genes are TRBV5-1 and TRBJ2-2; D might be TRBD1 (5 bases). The CDR3 has 17 residues. Germline loops: CDR1 SGHRS, CDR2 YFSETQ. V was pared by 0 bases and J by 6 bases, with 18 bases between. CDR3 DNA: TGCGCCAGCAGCTTGGCCGGGCCCCAAGTAGGGGCCGGGGAGCTGTTTTTT. Translating it yields CASSLAGPQVGAGELFF.

This clonotype appeared a few times. This chain joins TRBV4-3 and TRBJ2-1; D not resolved. With 0 bases removed from V and 11 bases from J, the gap between germline ends came to 14 bases. This CDR3 is built from 14 residues. CDR1 LGHNA and CDR2 YSLEER come from the germline V gene. The CDR3, as DNA: TGCGCCAGCAGCCAAGATGGAAGGGCCTACAAGCAGTTCTTC. It yields the protein CASSQDGRAYKQFF.

This clonotype occurred a few times. This chain connects TRBV7-9 to TRBJ2-1; possibly TRBD1 for D (5 bases). The length of the CDR3 is 13 residues. V lost 0 bases and J lost 5, with 5 bases in between. Germline CDR1 reads SEHNR; CDR2 reads FQNEAQ (reference sequence). The CDR3 spells CASSLAGDNEQFF. DNA for the CDR3: TGTGCCAGCAGCTTAGCAGGGGACAATGAGCAGTTCTTC.

This clonotype was counted between two and nine times. This rearrangement joins TRBV12-3 or TRBV12-4 to TRBJ2-3, with D tentatively TRBD1 or TRBD2 (6 bases each). V lost 9 bases to trimming and J lost 0 bases, with 13 bases between them. This CDR3 is built from 14 residues. CDR3 nucleotides: TGTGCCAGTTTAGGGGGGTGGAGCACAGATACGCAGTATTTT. It is translated as CASLGGWSTDTQYF.

This chain connects TRBV6-5 to TRBJ1-1, with D unclear. Trimming removed 7 bases from V and 1 base from J, with 10 bases in between. This CDR3 region has 13 residues. CDR1 is MNHEY and CDR2 is SVGAGI in the germline V gene. CDR3 amino acids: CASKKYRNTEAFF. CDR3 nucleotide sequence: TGTGCCAGCAAGAAGTATAGGAACACTGAAGCTTTCTTT.

In its sample, this clonotype was seen many times. V usage is TRBV20-1 and J usage is TRBJ1-6, with 9 bases aligning to TRBD1. Germline V lookup: CDR1 DFQATT, CDR2 SNEGSKA (reference sequence). The junction had 7 bases not matched to a gene; V was cut back by 3 bases and J by 13 bases. The CDR3 has 13 amino acids. The CDR3 here is CSARDRGPSPLHF. The CDR3, as DNA: TGCAGTGCTAGGGACAGGGGACCATCGCCCCTCCACTTT.